This TCR beta chain came from a study of identical twins. The study, taken as a whole, reports: Within cord blood, abundant beta clonotypes carried fewer insertions, but memory repertoires showed no such trend.

Trimming removed 0 bases from V and 3 bases from J; junction bases left unmatched: 7. The CDR3 sequence is 16 residues long. Germline V CDR1 and CDR2: MGHRA, YSYEKL. Template switching added a universal primer site, and cDNA bore unique molecular identifiers. TCRdb independently ran MiXCR on the 5' RACE reads; one entry per CDR3 protein. The top ten hold around 0.98% of the sample, which has hundreds of thousands of distinct CDR3 sequences, over 8.5% seen once. This clonotype was counted a few times. Its antigen remains unidentified. The sample also formed part of further work on yellow fever vaccine responses in identical twins.

The material sequenced was PBMCs. The sequence was collected from a woman aged 18-29 years in good health. This rearrangement joins TRBV4-1 to TRBJ2-7, with 8 bases matching TRBD2. CDR3: CASSQDIALADYEQYF. The CDR3 region has the DNA TGCGCCAGCAGCCAAGATATCGCACTAGCGGACTACGAGCAGTACTTC.